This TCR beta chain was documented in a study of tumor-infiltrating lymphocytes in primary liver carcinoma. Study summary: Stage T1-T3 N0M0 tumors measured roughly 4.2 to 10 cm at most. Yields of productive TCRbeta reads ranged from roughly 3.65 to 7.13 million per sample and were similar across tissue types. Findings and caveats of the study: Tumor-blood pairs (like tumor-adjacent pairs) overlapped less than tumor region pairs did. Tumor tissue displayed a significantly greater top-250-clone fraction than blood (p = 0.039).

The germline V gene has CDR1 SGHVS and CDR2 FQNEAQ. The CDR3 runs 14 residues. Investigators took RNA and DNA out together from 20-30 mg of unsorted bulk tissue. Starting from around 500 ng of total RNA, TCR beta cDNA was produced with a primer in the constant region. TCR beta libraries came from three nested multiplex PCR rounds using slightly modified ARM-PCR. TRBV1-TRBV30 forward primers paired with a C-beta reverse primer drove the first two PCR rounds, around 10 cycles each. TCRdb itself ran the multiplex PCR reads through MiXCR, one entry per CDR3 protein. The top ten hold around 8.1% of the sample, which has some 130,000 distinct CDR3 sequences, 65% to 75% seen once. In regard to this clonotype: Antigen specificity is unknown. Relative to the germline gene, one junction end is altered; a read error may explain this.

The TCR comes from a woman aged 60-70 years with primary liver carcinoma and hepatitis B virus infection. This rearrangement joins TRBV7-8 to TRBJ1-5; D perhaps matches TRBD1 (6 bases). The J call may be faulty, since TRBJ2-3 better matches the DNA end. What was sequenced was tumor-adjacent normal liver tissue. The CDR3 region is CTSSRTDSNEPQYF. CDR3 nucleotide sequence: TGTACCAGCAGCCGGACAGATAGCAATGAGCCCCAGTATTTT.